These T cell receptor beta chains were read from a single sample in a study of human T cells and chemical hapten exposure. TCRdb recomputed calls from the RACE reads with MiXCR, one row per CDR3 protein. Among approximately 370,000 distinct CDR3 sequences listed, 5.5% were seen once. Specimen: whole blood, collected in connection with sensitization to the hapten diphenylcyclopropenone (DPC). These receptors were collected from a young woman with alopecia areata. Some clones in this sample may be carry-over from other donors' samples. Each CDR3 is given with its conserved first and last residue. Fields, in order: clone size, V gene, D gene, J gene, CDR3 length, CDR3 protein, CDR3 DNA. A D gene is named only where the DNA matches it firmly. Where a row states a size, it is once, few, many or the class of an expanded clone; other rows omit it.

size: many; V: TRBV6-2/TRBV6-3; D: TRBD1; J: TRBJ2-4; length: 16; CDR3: CASSETGNFLANIQYF; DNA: TGTGCCAGCAGTGAGACAGGGAACTTCCTCGCAAACATTCAGTACTTC
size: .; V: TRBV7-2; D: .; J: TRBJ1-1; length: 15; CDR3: CASSTNRVGSTEAFF; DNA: TGTGCCAGCAGCACAAACAGGGTCGGAAGCACTGAAGCTTTCTTT
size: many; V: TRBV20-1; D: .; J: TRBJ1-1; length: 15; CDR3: CSATSRFGARTEAFF; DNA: TGCAGTGCTACCTCTAGGTTTGGGGCGCGCACTGAAGCTTTCTTT
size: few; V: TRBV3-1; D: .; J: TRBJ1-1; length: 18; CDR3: CASSPPLTRYTRPREAFF; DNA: TGTGCCAGCAGCCCGCCCCTTACAAGGTACACACGTCCGAGGGAAGCTTTCTTT
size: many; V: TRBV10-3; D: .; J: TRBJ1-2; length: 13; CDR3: CAISEGVNNGYTF; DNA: TGTGCCATCAGTGAAGGTGTCAACAATGGCTACACCTTC
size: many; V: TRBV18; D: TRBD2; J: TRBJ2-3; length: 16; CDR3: CASSRIAGATTDTQYF; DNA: TGTGCCAGCTCACGCATAGCGGGGGCGACCACAGATACGCAGTATTTT
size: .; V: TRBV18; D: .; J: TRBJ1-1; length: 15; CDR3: CASSPPSPGVTEAFF; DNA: TGTGCCAGCTCACCACCGTCCCCGGGAGTAACTGAAGCTTTCTTT
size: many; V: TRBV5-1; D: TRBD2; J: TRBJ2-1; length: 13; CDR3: CASSLGSGAKPFF; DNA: TGCGCCAGCAGCTTGGGCAGCGGGGCAAAGCCGTTCTTC
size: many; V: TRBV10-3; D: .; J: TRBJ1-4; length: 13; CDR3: CAISESPGEKLFF; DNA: TGTGCCATCAGTGAGTCCCCGGGGGAAAAACTGTTTTTT
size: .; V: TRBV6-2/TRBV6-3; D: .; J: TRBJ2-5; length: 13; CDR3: CASSQAEQETQYF; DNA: TGTGCCAGCAGTCAAGCGGAACAAGAGACCCAGTACTTC
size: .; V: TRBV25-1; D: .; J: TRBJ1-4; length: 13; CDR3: CASSEEGGEKLFF; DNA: TGTGCCAGCAGTGAGGAGGGTGGCGAAAAACTGTTTTTT
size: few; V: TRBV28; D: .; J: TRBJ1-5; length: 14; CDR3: CAARREQGHQPQHF; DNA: TGTGCCGCACGCCGAGAACAGGGCCATCAGCCCCAGCATTTT
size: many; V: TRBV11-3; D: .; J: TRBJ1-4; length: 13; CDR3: CASSSTNGEKLFF; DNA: TGTGCCAGCAGCTCGACAAACGGTGAAAAACTGTTTTTT
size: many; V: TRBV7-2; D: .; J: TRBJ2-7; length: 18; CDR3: CASREATLVSHADYEQYF; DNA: TGTGCCAGCAGGGAGGCTACGCTAGTTTCGCATGCTGACTACGAGCAGTACTTC
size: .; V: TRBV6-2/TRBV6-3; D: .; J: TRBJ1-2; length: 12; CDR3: CASSPPDRGYTF; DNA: TGTGCCAGCAGTCCCCCAGACAGGGGCTACACCTTC
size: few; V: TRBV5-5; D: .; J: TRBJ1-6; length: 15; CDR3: CASNEDAYYNSPLHF; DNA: TGTGCCAGCAACGAGGACGCCTACTATAATTCACCCCTCCACTTT
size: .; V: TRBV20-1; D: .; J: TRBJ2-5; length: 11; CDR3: CSAPDQETQYF; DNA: TGCAGTGCACCAGACCAAGAGACCCAGTACTTC
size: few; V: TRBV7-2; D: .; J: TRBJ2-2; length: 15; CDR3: CASSLEGLAPGELFF; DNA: TGTGCCAGCAGCTTAGAAGGGCTAGCACCCGGGGAGCTGTTTTTT
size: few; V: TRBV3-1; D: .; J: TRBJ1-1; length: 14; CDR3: CASSQAGSNTEAFF; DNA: TGTGCCAGCAGCCAAGCAGGGTCGAACACTGAAGCTTTCTTT
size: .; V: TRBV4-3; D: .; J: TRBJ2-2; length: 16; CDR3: CASSQDPAGNTGELFF; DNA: TGCGCCAGCAGCCAAGATCCGGCAGGGAACACCGGGGAGCTGTTTTTT
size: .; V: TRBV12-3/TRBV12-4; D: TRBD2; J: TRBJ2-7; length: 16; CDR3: CASSSGPAGTSYEQYF; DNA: TGTGCCAGCAGTTCCGGCCCAGCGGGAACCTCCTACGAGCAGTACTTC
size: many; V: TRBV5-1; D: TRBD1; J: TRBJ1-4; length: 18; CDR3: CASSSRDRGLLEGEKLFF; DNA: TGCGCCAGCAGCTCCCGGGACAGGGGGCTGTTGGAGGGTGAAAAACTGTTTTTT
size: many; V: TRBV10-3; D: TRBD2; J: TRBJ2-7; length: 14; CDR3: CAISRLLGGYEQYF; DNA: TGTGCCATCAGCCGATTACTCGGGGGGTACGAGCAGTACTTC
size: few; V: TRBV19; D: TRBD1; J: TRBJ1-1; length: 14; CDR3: CASSSRDRSTEAFF; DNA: TGTGCCAGTAGTTCCCGGGACAGGAGCACTGAAGCTTTCTTT
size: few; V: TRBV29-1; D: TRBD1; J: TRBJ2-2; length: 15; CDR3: CSAQSGTEKTGELFF; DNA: TGCAGCGCCCAATCCGGGACAGAAAAAACCGGGGAGCTGTTTTTT
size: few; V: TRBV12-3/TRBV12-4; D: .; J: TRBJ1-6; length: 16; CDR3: CASSLMSEGYNSPLHF; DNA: TGTGCCAGCAGTTTAATGTCAGAGGGATATAATTCACCCCTCCACTTT
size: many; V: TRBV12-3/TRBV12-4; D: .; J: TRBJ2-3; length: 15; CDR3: CASSFGQFSTDTQYF; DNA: TGTGCCAGCAGTTTCGGTCAGTTTAGCACAGATACGCAGTATTTT
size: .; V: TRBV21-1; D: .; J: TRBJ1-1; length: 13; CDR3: CASILEEGAVAFF; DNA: TGTGCCAGCATCCTCGAGGAGGGGGCGGTTGCCTTCTTT
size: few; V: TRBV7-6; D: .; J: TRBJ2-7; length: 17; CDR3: CASSHGRGRGGSYEQYF; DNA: TGTGCCAGCAGCCATGGGAGGGGCAGGGGCGGCTCCTACGAGCAGTACTTC
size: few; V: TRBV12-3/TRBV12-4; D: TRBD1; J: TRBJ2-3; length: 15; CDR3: CASRPTGYGTDTQYF; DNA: TGTGCCAGCAGACCGACAGGGTATGGTACAGATACGCAGTATTTT
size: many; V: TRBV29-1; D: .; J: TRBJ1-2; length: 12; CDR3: CSVRTADYGYTF; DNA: TGCAGCGTTAGGACAGCCGACTATGGCTACACCTTC
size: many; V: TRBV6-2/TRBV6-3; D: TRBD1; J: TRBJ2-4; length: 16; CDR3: CASSGQGARAKNIQYF; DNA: TGTGCCAGCAGTGGACAGGGGGCTCGGGCCAAAAACATTCAGTACTTC
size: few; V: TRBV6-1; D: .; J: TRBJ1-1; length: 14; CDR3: CATKLGTLNTEAFF; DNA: TGTGCCACCAAACTGGGCACCCTGAACACTGAAGCTTTCTTT
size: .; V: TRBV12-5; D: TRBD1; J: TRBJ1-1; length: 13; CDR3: CASGLADRDKAFF; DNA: TGTGCTAGTGGTTTGGCGGACAGGGATAAAGCTTTCTTT
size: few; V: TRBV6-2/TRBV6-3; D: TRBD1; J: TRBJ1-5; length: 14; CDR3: CASRDRGLDQPQHF; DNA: TGTGCCAGCAGGGACAGGGGGCTGGATCAGCCCCAGCATTTT
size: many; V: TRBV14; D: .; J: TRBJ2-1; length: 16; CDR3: CASSTLTGTPYNEQFF; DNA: TGTGCCAGCAGCACTCTAACCGGGACACCATACAATGAGCAGTTCTTC
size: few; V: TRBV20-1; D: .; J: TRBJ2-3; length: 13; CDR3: CSAPDSTTDTQYF; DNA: TGCAGTGCTCCGGACAGTACCACAGATACGCAGTATTTT
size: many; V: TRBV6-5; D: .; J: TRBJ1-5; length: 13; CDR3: CASSYALHQPQHF; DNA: TGTGCCAGCAGTTACGCTCTCCATCAGCCCCAGCATTTT
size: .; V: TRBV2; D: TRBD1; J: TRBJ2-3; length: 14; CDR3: CASRDDRVADTQYF; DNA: TGTGCCAGCAGAGACGACAGGGTTGCAGATACGCAGTATTTT
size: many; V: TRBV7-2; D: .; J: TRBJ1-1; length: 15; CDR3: CASSLALTPNTEAFF; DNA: TGTGCCAGCAGCCTCGCTCTCACACCTAACACTGAAGCTTTCTTT
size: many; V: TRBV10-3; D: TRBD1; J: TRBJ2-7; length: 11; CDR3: CAIRTGNEQYF; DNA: TGTGCCATCAGGACAGGGAACGAGCAGTACTTC
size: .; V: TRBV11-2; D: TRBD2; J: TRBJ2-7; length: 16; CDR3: CASSLETSGGAHEQYF; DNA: TGTGCCAGCAGCTTAGAGACTAGCGGGGGGGCCCACGAGCAGTACTTC